The source of this T cell receptor beta chain is a study of technical replicates of blood from a few donors. Profiling relied on immunoSEQ multiplex PCR, and the TCRdb table lists in-frame clones only, not all of them. The table has more than 80,000 clones, roughly 95% seen once. The CDR3 spans 12 residues. Trimming left V 3 bases short and J 9 bases short, with 9 bases between. Germline lookup yields CDR1 MDHEN and CDR2 SYDVKM. The clonotype originates from a human donor in good health. The gene calls are TRBV28 and TRBJ2-1, with D tentatively TRBD2 (5 bases). The specimen sequenced was T cells isolated from PBMCs. In nucleotides, the CDR3 is TGTGCCAGCAGTTTTGTGGGAGTTGAGCAGTTCTTC. Encoded protein: CASSFVGVEQFF.